The rows below give T cell receptor beta chains drawn from one sample of a study of OX40 agonist ivuxolimab in advanced cancers. Repertoires were generated with immunoSEQ multiplex PCR, while TCRdb's copy carries only in-frame clones and drops some. The sample includes 60,000 or so clones, about 87% of them seen just once. Sample: CD4+ or CD8+ T cells sorted from blood, taken in a trial of the OX40 agonist ivuxolimab. These receptor sequences come from an adult with an advanced solid tumor such as melanoma, head and neck, liver or kidney cancer. Both conserved end residues are part of each CDR3. A D gene is named only where the DNA matches it firmly. Clone size is stated in some rows and not others, as once, few, many or a class when expanded.

abundance,v_gene,j_gene,d_gene,CDR3nt,CDR3aa
NA,TRBV11-2,TRBJ1-1,NA,TGTGCCAGCAGCTACGGTGGACCGGGGAACACTGAAGCTTTCTTT,CASSYGGPGNTEAFF
few,TRBV5-1,TRBJ1-2,NA,TGCGCCAGCAGCTTGGCGGGGGAGATCGGCTACACCTTC,CASSLAGEIGYTF
few,TRBV7-2,TRBJ1-1,TRBD1,TGTGCCAGCAGCTTAGGGAGGACAGGGAAAGCTTTCTTT,CASSLGRTGKAFF
NA,TRBV23-1,TRBJ2-5,TRBD1,TGCGCCAGCAGTCCCGCCTCCCACAGGGGCTCGAAGGGGTTCGGGGAGACCCAGTACTTC,CASSPASHRGSKGFGETQYF
NA,TRBV27,TRBJ1-1,TRBD1,TGTGCCAGCAGTTTATGGCAGGGGGGGACTGAAGCTTTCTTT,CASSLWQGGTEAFF
NA,TRBV5-1,TRBJ2-7,TRBD1,TGCGCCAGCAGCGCCGGGACAGGGGCAACTCGGGACGAGCAGTACTTC,CASSAGTGATRDEQYF
NA,TRBV28,TRBJ2-2,NA,TGTGCCAGCAGTTTAGGTAGAGCGAACACCGGGGAGCTGTTTTTT,CASSLGRANTGELFF
NA,TRBV27,TRBJ2-7,TRBD2,TGTGCCAGCAGTTTATTTAGCGGGGGCCTTGTCTACGAGCAGTACTTC,CASSLFSGGLVYEQYF
NA,TRBV6-1,TRBJ2-3,NA,TGTGCCAGCAGTGGGGGGGTCATAATCACAGATACGCAGTATTTT,CASSGGVIITDTQYF
once,TRBV5-1,TRBJ1-6,NA,TGCGCCAGCAGCCTCTTGACAGGTGGAGATTCACCCCTCCACTTT,CASSLLTGGDSPLHF
NA,TRBV28,TRBJ1-1,NA,TGTGCCAGCAGTCAACCGGGACAAGGGAACACTGAAGCTTTCTTT,CASSQPGQGNTEAFF
NA,TRBV7-2,TRBJ1-2,NA,TGTGCCAGCAGCAGCCTTCGGGGTAGCTATGGCTACACCTTC,CASSSLRGSYGYTF
NA,TRBV28,TRBJ2-5,TRBD2,TGTGCCAGCACCTCCCCCACTAGCGGTACAGAGACCCAGTACTTC,CASTSPTSGTETQYF
NA,TRBV5-4,TRBJ2-5,TRBD1,TGTGCCAGCAGCCCCCGGACAGGCGTACAAGAGACCCAGTACTTC,CASSPRTGVQETQYF
NA,TRBV15,TRBJ1-1,NA,TGTGCCACCAGCAGCTTAGTGAACACTGAAGCTTTCTTT,CATSSLVNTEAFF
NA,TRBV10-1,TRBJ2-3,TRBD2,TGCGCCAGCAGTGTTCGGGGAGGGCCAGATACGCAGTATTTT,CASSVRGGPDTQYF
NA,TRBV6-1,TRBJ1-2,TRBD1,TGTGCCAGCAGTTTTGGACAGGGTTCCTATGGCTACACCTTC,CASSFGQGSYGYTF
NA,TRBV2,TRBJ1-5,TRBD1,TGTGCCAGCAGGGCTAGACAGGGCGATAATCAGCCCCAGCATTTT,CASRARQGDNQPQHF
NA,TRBV9,TRBJ2-2,TRBD2,TGTGCCAGCAGCGGCGTAGCGGGCCGGACCGGGGAGCTGTTTTTT,CASSGVAGRTGELFF
NA,TRBV7-8,TRBJ2-6,NA,TGTGCCAGCAGCCCCGGCAGCGCTGGGGCCAACGTCCTGACTTTC,CASSPGSAGANVLTF
NA,TRBV18,TRBJ2-5,NA,TGTGCCAGCTCACCCCGTTTCGGTGAGACCCAGTACTTC,CASSPRFGETQYF
NA,TRBV6-5,TRBJ1-2,NA,TGTGCCAGCAGCCGACAGAGAAATTATGGCTACACCTTC,CASSRQRNYGYTF
once,TRBV30,TRBJ2-3,NA,TGTGCCTGGACGGGCGGGGTCACAGATACGCAGTATTTT,CAWTGGVTDTQYF
once,TRBV13,TRBJ1-1,TRBD1,TGTGCCAGCAGCCTTAGCGACAGGGCTCCCTTCAGGAACACTGAAGCTTTCTTT,CASSLSDRAPFRNTEAFF
NA,TRBV7-2,TRBJ1-5,NA,TGTGCCAGCAGCTTAGACGGGGGAAGCAATCAGCCCCAGCATTTT,CASSLDGGSNQPQHF
NA,TRBV30,TRBJ1-4,NA,TGTGCCTGTACCGGGTCAGTCAATGAAAAACTGTTTTTT,CACTGSVNEKLFF
NA,TRBV18,TRBJ1-3,NA,TGTGCCAGCTCACCTAACCAACAGGTTTCTGGAAACACCATATATTTT,CASSPNQQVSGNTIYF
once,TRBV27,TRBJ2-5,TRBD1,TGTGCCAGCGGGTCAGACAGGGGTGAGACCCAGTACTTC,CASGSDRGETQYF
NA,TRBV29-1,TRBJ2-7,NA,TGCAGCGCCGGGACGGTAACCTACGAGCAGTACTTC,CSAGTVTYEQYF
NA,TRBV5-5,TRBJ1-5,NA,TGTGCCAGCAGCCCACAGACAGTCAATCAGCCCCAGCATTTT,CASSPQTVNQPQHF
NA,TRBV7-2,TRBJ2-5,NA,TGTGCCAGCAGCGCAGACAGGTGGGAAGAGACCCAGTACTTC,CASSADRWEETQYF
NA,TRBV18,TRBJ2-2,NA,TGTGCCAGCTCAATGAGACAGGCAGGCACCGGGGAGCTGTTTTTT,CASSMRQAGTGELFF
NA,TRBV11-2,TRBJ2-3,NA,TGTGCCAGCAGCTTAGGCGGGGCTCCTGCGCAGTATTTT,CASSLGGAPAQYF
NA,TRBV29-1,TRBJ1-5,TRBD1,TGCAGCGTTAAGACAGGGCTGGAGCAGCCCCAGCATTTT,CSVKTGLEQPQHF
NA,TRBV5-1,TRBJ2-5,TRBD1,TGCGCCAGCAGACTAAGGACAGGGTACCAAGAGACCCAGTACTTC,CASRLRTGYQETQYF
few,TRBV5-4,TRBJ2-2,NA,TGTGCCAGCAGCGTATACAGGCCACTGAACACCGGGGAGCTGTTTTTT,CASSVYRPLNTGELFF
NA,TRBV19,TRBJ1-2,NA,TGTGCCAGTAGTATGGGCACCTTAAACTATGGCTACACCTTC,CASSMGTLNYGYTF
NA,TRBV28,TRBJ2-5,NA,TGTGCCAGCAGTAGGCTACAGGCCCAAGAGACCCAGTACTTC,CASSRLQAQETQYF
NA,TRBV28,TRBJ1-5,NA,TGTGCCAGCAGTCCGGGGGCAGCGAGGGAGGCCCAGCATTTT,CASSPGAAREAQHF
NA,TRBV2,TRBJ2-7,NA,TGTGCCAGCACTGGGGACACCTTCTACGAGCAGTACTTC,CASTGDTFYEQYF
few,TRBV6-6,TRBJ2-6,NA,TGTGCCAGCTCTGGGGTCTTGGACTCTGGGGCCAACGTCCTGACTTTC,CASSGVLDSGANVLTF
NA,TRBV28,TRBJ1-5,TRBD1,TGTGCCAGCAGTTTATCCGACAGGGGAGGCAATCAGCCTCAGCATTTT,CASSLSDRGGNQPQHF
NA,TRBV27,TRBJ1-1,NA,TGTGCCAGCAGCCCCGACGCAGATGGGACTGAAGCTTTCTTT,CASSPDADGTEAFF
NA,TRBV7-2,TRBJ1-2,TRBD1,TGTGCCAGCAGCTTAATGAGACAGGGGCAGGGAGGCTACACCTTC,CASSLMRQGQGGYTF